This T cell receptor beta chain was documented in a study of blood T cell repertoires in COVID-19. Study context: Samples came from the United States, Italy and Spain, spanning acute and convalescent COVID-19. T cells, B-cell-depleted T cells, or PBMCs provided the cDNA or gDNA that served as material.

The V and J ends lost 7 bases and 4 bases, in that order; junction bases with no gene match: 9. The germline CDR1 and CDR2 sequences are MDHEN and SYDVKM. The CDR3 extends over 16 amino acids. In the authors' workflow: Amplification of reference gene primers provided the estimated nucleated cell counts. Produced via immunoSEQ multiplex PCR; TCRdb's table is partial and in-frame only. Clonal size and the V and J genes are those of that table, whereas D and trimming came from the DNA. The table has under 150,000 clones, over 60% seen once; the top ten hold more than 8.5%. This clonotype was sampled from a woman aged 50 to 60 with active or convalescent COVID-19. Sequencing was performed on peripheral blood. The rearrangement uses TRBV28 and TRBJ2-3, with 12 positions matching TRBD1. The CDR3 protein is CASNFPGQGAADTQYF. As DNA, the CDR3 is TGTGCCAGCAATTTTCCGGGACAGGGGGCGGCAGATACGCAGTATTTT.